These 6 T cell receptor beta chains share one sample of origin, sequenced in a study of breast tumors, draining lymph nodes, adjacent tissues. TCRdb reprocessed the multiplex PCR reads via MiXCR and lists one record per CDR3 protein. Of approximately 210,000 distinct CDR3 sequences listed, 32% are singletons. Samples came from axillary lymph nodes draining the breast cancer. Sample: axillary lymph node tissue. The source is a female donor with breast cancer. Some clones in this sample may be carry-over from other donors' samples.

Comment on this clonotype: This sequence may be a read error, since a much larger clone differs from it by one base. The CDR3 nucleotides read TGTGCCTGGAGAGAGGGCGGGGGCTACACCTTC. Translated, it gives CAWREGGGYTF. The chain is built from TRBV30 and TRBJ1-2; D remains ambiguous. CDR1 and CDR2 (germline): GTSNPN, SVGIG (reference sequence). The V end was cut by 3 bases, the J end by 8 bases, with 10 bases between. The CDR3 runs 11 residues.

V gene TRBV2 combines with J gene TRBJ1-2, with D perhaps TRBD1 (6 bases). The CDR3 spans 12 residues. Germline V gene data show CDR1 as SNHLY and CDR2 as FYNNEI. The CDR3 reads CAIDTGTYGYTF. The CDR3, as DNA: TGTGCTATAGATACAGGGACCTATGGCTACACCTTC.

The table lists this clonotype with many counts. The V gene is TRBV20-1, the J gene TRBJ2-3, with TRBD2 identical over 7 bases. This CDR3 spans 15 amino acids. Germline-derived CDR1 and CDR2 are DFQATT and SNEGSKA (reference sequence). J was trimmed by 4 bases and V by 6 bases; bases with no gene match: 13. CDR3 region: CSARTGGGAADTQYF. Written as DNA, the CDR3 is TGCAGTGCCCGCACGGGAGGAGGGGCGGCAGATACGCAGTATTTT.

This clonotype was picked up many times. The chain links TRBV18 to TRBJ2-3; TRBD1 aligns across 11 bases. Per the germline V gene, CDR1 is KGHSH and CDR2 is LQKENI. The CDR3 spans 15 residues. Trimming cost V 5 bases and J 2 bases; bases outside gene matches: 3. The CDR3 region is CASSGGQGATDTQYF. In nucleotides, the CDR3 is TGTGCCAGCTCAGGAGGACAGGGGGCCACAGATACGCAGTATTTT.

This rearrangement joins TRBV2 to TRBJ2-3; unclear D gene. V was trimmed by 11 bases and J by 5 bases, leaving 11 bases between them. The CDR3 loop spans 11 amino acids. Per the germline V gene, CDR1 is SNHLY and CDR2 is FYNNEI. CDR3 DNA sequence: TGTGCCTCGCAACCAGGAGATACGCAGTATTTT. Translating it yields CASQPGDTQYF.

This clonotype was seen many times. This rearrangement joins TRBV12-5 to TRBJ2-3; 9 bases line up with TRBD2. The CDR3 contains 15 residues. Germline V gives CDR1 LGHNT, CDR2 FRNRAP. The trim removed 5 bases at V and 2 bases at J, leaving 5 bases unmatched. CDR3 DNA: TGTGCTAGTGGTGCGGGAGGGGTCTTCACAGATACGCAGTATTTT. It specifies CASGAGGVFTDTQYF.